Each of the 14 T cell receptor beta chains below was sequenced from the same sample in a study of blood T cell repertoires in COVID-19 (dated by TCRdb to about 2020). Receptors were amplified or captured by the immunoSEQ multiplex PCR assay. TCRdb limited this immuneACCESS table to in-frame rearrangements with V and J called. A share of clones is missing; checked studies link under half to unresolved V genes, and the rest is unexplained. This sample is represented by around 190,000 clones; 75% to 90% of them were singletons. About 7.1% of the sample comes from the top ten. Sequences were obtained from peripheral blood. Receptor source: a woman in her seventies with COVID-19, enrolled during active disease.

The chain carries TRBV5-4 and TRBJ1-4, with a weak D call TRBD1 (5 bases). V was pared by 3 bases and J by 10 bases, with 13 bases between. CDR1 is SGHNT, CDR2 YYREEE, per germline (reference sequence). This CDR3 is 13 amino acids long. In DNA form, the CDR3 reads TGTGCCAGCAGCTACGGACAAAGGGGAAAACTGTTTTTT. Translating gives CASSYGQRGKLFF.

Concerning this clone itself: This specimen includes other DNA sequences encoding the same CDR3. The V and J genes are TRBV7-2 and TRBJ2-1, with 10 bases identical to TRBD2. Germline values: CDR1 SGHTA, CDR2 FQGNSA. V dropped 6 bases and J dropped 5; count of bases not matched to a gene: 4. The CDR3 is 14 amino acids. This CDR3 is CASSSGLADNEQFF. DNA of the CDR3: TGTGCCAGCAGTTCCGGACTAGCGGACAATGAGCAGTTCTTC.

The CDR3 protein is CATVSRGGYNTEAFF. The CDR3 bases are TGTGCCACTGTCTCCCGGGGGGGGTACAACACTGAAGCTTTCTTT. This sequence joins TRBV6-1 and TRBJ1-1; possibly TRBD1 for D (5 bases). With 10 bases removed from V and 2 bases from J, the gap between germline ends came to 20 bases. CDR3 length equals 15 residues. The V gene's germline CDR1 is MNHNS and CDR2 SASEGT.

The chain recombines TRBV6-1 with TRBJ2-7; 7 positions match TRBD1. The CDR3 has 18 amino acids. The J segment lost 5 bases and the V segment lost 1 base, leaving 17 bases of the junction unmatched. CDR1 is MNHNS, CDR2 SASEGT, per germline. The CDR3: CASSEVVSGMTGNHEQYF. CDR3 DNA sequence: TGTGCCAGCAGTGAAGTGGTATCGGGGATGACAGGGAACCACGAGCAGTACTTC.

V is TRBV9 and J is TRBJ2-3; 7 bases map to TRBD2. CDR3 size: 17 residues. In germline, CDR1 is SGDLS, CDR2 YYNGEE. The V segment lost 4 bases and the J segment 2 bases; nucleotides outside the gene matches: 13. The CDR3 region has the DNA TGTGCCAGCAGCCCACGCGCGGGCGGGGGAAACACAGATACGCAGTATTTT. Its protein product is CASSPRAGGGNTDTQYF.

V gene TRBV9 combines with J gene TRBJ2-7, with a possible D match to TRBD2 (6 bases). CDR1 is SGDLS and CDR2 is YYNGEE in the germline V gene. The CDR3 sequence is 15 residues long. V dropped 2 bases and J dropped 2 bases, with 14 bases sitting between them. The CDR3 spells CASSVGEDVTYEQYF. Here the CDR3 DNA reads TGTGCCAGCAGCGTTGGGGAGGACGTAACCTACGAGCAGTACTTC.

CDR3 DNA sequence: TGTGCCAGCAGTTTTTCGGGACAATCGTGGATTCAGTACTTC. It specifies CASSFSGQSWIQYF. The J gene is TRBJ2-4, the V gene TRBV28, with D possibly TRBD1 on 6 matching bases. Germline V gives CDR1 MDHEN, CDR2 SYDVKM. Trimming pared 3 bases from V and 10 bases from J, leaving 16 bases between. This CDR3 comprises 14 residues.

The chain couples TRBV4-2 to TRBJ1-5; 7 nucleotides align to TRBD1. Germline CDR1 and CDR2: LGHNA and YNFKEQ. After removal of 0 bases from V and 5 bases from J, the junction contained 1 base not matched to a gene. The CDR3 sequence is 14 residues long. The CDR3 loop is CASSQETGDQPQHF. The CDR3 DNA reads as TGTGCCAGCAGCCAAGAAACAGGGGATCAGCCCCAGCATTTT.

The J gene is TRBJ2-1, the V gene TRBV19; 13 positions agree with TRBD2. The CDR3 has 14 residues. Germline lookup yields CDR1 LNHDA and CDR2 SQIVND (reference sequence). The CDR3 spells CSVRTSGSVNEQFF. The CDR3, as DNA: TGTTCCGTTAGGACTAGCGGGAGCGTCAATGAGCAGTTCTTC. Looking up the rest from reference TRBV19 and TRBJ2-1 gives the full variable domain: DGGITQSPKYLFRKEGQNVTLSCEQNLNHDAMYWYRQDPGQGLRLIYYSQIVNDFQKGDIAEGYSVSREKKESFPLTVTSAQKNPTAFYLCSVRTSGSVNEQFFGPGTRLTVL.

J is TRBJ1-1 and V is TRBV5-1, with D unclear. V shed 0 bases and J shed 0 bases, with 15 bases lying between them. The CDR3 length is 17 residues. The germline V gene encodes CDR1 SGHRS and CDR2 YFSETQ. The CDR3 DNA is TGCGCCAGCAGCTTGGCCTTGGGAGGGCTAATGAACACTGAAGCTTTCTTT. Its protein is CASSLALGGLMNTEAFF.

This chain connects TRBV5-1 to TRBJ2-1; 10 bases are shared with TRBD2. The CDR3 is 15 residues long. With V trimmed by 3 bases and J by 9 bases, 9 bases remained unmatched. Germline V gene lookup returns CDR1 SGHRS and CDR2 YFSETQ. The CDR3 spells CASSSKLAGVGEQFF. DNA of the CDR3: TGCGCCAGCAGCTCCAAGCTAGCGGGAGTGGGTGAGCAGTTCTTC.

The chain is built from TRBV11-2 and TRBJ2-7; D gene unclear. V lost 1 base to trimming and J lost 3 bases, with 16 bases between them. This CDR3 contains 16 residues. Germline assignment: CDR1 SGHAT and CDR2 FQNNGV. The CDR3 DNA is TGTGCCAGCAGCTTAGTTCTCACTGGTGGGCTCTACGAGCAGTACTTC. The encoded protein is CASSLVLTGGLYEQYF.

The chain carries TRBV5-1 and TRBJ1-4; perhaps TRBD1 as D (6 bases). This CDR3 is built from 16 residues. Germline CDR1 and CDR2: SGHRS and YFSETQ. Trimming removed 3 bases from V and 2 bases from J, with 14 bases in between. The DNA for the CDR3 is TGCGCCAGCAGCTACCAGGGGACGGATACTAATGAAAAACTGTTTTTT. Translated: CASSYQGTDTNEKLFF. Full variable domain (missing parts from reference TRBV5-1 and TRBJ1-4): KAGVTQTPRYLIKTRGQQVTLSCSPISGHRSVSWYQQTPGQGLQFLFEYFSETQRNKGNFPGRFSGRQFSNSRSEMNVSTLELGDSALYLCASSYQGTDTNEKLFFGSGTQLSVL.

The J gene is TRBJ2-5, the V gene TRBV4-3; 10 bases match TRBD1. From germline, CDR1 is LGHNA and CDR2 YSLEER. This CDR3 contains 15 residues. V lost 1 base, J lost 5 bases, and 4 bases stayed unmatched. The CDR3 region is CASSQADRGRETQYF. The CDR3 DNA sequence: TGCGCCAGCAGCCAAGCTGACAGGGGGCGGGAGACCCAGTACTTC.